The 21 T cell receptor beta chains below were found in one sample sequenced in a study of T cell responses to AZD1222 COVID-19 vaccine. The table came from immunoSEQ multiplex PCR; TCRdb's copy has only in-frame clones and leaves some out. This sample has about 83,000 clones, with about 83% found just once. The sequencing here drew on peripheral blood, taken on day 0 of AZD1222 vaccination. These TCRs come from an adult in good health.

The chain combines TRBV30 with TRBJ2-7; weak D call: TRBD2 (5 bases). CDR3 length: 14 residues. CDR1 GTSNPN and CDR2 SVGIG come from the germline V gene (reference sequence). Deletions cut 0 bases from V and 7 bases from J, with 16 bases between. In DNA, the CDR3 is TGTGCCTGGAGTGTAGGTCGCTGGTCGGGAGAGCAGTACTTC. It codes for CAWSVGRWSGEQYF.

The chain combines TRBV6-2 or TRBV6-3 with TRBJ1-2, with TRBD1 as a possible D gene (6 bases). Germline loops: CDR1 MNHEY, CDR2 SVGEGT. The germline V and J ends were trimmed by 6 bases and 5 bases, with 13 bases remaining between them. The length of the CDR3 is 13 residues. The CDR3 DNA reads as TGTGCCAGCAGCCTACGGGGGCCTTATGGCTACACCTTC. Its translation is CASSLRGPYGYTF.

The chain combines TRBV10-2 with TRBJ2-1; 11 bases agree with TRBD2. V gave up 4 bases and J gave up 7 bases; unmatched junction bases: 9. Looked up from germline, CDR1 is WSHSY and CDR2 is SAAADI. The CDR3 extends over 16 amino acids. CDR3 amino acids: CASSALAGGLINEQFF. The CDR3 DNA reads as TGCGCCAGCAGTGCGCTAGCGGGGGGCCTAATAAATGAGCAGTTCTTC.

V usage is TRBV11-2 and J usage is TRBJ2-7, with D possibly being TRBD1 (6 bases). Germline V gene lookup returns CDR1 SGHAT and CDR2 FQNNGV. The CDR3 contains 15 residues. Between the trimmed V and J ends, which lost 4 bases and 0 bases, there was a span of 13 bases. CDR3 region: CASSWTDSSSYEQYF. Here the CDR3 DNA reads TGTGCCAGCAGCTGGACGGACAGCAGCTCCTACGAGCAGTACTTC.

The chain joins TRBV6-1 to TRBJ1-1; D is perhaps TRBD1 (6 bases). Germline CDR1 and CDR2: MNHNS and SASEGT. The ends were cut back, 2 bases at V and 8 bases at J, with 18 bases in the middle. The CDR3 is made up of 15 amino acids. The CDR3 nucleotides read TGTGCCAGCAGTGAATCCTTAAACAGGGCAAGAGAAGCTTTCTTT. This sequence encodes CASSESLNRAREAFF.

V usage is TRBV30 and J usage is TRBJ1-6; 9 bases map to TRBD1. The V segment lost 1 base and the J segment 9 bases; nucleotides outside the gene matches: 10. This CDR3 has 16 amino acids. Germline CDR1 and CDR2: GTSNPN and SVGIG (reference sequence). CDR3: CAWSAHRDRVSSPLHF. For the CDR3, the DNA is TGTGCCTGGAGTGCGCACCGGGACAGGGTTAGTTCACCCCTCCACTTT.

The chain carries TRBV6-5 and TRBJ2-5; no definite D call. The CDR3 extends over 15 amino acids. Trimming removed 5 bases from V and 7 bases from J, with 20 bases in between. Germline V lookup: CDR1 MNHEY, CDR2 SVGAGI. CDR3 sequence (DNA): TGTGCCAGCAGTCTGCAATTGTATGAACCTAGGACCCAGTACTTC. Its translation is CASSLQLYEPRTQYF.

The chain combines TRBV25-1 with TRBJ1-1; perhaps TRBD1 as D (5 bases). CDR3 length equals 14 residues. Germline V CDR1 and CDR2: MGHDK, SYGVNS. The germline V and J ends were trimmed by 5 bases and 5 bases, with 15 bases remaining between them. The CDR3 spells CASSLTGTNTEAFF. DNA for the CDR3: TGTGCCAGCAGTCTAACCGGGACGAATACTGAAGCTTTCTTT.

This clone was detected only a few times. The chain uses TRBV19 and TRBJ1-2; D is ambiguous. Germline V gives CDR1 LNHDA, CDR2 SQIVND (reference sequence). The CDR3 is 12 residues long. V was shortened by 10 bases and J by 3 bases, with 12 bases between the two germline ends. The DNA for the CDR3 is TGTGCCACCGTATCGACCGACTATGGCTACACCTTC. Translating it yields CATVSTDYGYTF.

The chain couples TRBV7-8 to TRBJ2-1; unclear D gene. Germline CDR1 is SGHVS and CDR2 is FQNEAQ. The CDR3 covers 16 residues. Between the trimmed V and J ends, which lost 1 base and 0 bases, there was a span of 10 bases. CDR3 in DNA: TGTGCCAGCAGCTTAGAGGGTTCCCGCTCCTACAATGAGCAGTTCTTC. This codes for CASSLEGSRSYNEQFF. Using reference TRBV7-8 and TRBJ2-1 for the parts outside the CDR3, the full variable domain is GAGVSQSPRYKVAKRGQDVALRCDPISGHVSLFWYQQALGQGPEFLTYFQNEAQLDKSGLPSDRFFAERPEGSVSTLKIQRTQQEDSAVYLCASSLEGSRSYNEQFFGPGTRLTVL.

CDR3 in DNA: TGTGCCAGCAGCTTAAGGCGGGGGGGCCCCTACGAGCAGTACTTC. Translation gives CASSLRRGGPYEQYF. V and J are TRBV7-2 and TRBJ2-7; 9 nucleotides line up with TRBD2. Germline-derived CDR1 and CDR2 are SGHTA and FQGNSA. V gave up 2 bases and J gave up 2 bases; unmatched junction bases: 4. This CDR3 comprises 15 residues.

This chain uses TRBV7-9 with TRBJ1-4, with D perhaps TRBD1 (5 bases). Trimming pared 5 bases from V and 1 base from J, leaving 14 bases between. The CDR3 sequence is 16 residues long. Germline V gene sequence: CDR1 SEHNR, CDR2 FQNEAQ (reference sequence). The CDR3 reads CASSRGRGGTNEKLFF. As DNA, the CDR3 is TGTGCCAGCAGCCGAGGCCGGGGGGGAACTAATGAAAAACTGTTTTTT.

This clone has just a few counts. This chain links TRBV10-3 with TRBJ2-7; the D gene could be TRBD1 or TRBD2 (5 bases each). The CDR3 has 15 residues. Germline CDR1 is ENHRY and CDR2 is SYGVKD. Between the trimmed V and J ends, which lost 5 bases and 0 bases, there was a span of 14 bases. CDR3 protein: CAISLNPGASYEQYF. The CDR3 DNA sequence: TGTGCCATCAGTCTGAACCCCGGGGCCTCCTACGAGCAGTACTTC.

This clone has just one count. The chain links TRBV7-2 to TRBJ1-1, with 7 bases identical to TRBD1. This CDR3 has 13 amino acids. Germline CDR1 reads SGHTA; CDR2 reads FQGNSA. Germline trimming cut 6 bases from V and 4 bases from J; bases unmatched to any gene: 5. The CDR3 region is CASRIQGSTEAFF. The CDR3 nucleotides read TGTGCCAGCAGGATACAGGGGAGCACTGAAGCTTTCTTT.

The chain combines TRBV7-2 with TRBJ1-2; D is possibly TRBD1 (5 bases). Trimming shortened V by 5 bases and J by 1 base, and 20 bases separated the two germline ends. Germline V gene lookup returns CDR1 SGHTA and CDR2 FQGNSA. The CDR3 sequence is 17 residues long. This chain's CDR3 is CASSPRITLGGNYGYTF. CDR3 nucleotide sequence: TGTGCCAGCAGCCCCCGCATCACCTTGGGGGGTAACTATGGCTACACCTTC.

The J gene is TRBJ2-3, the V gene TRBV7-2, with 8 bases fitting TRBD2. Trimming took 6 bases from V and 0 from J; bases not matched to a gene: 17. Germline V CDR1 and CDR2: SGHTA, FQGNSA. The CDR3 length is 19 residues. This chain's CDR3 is CASRKTGLVGFSSTDTQYF. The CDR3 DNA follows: TGTGCCAGCAGGAAGACGGGACTAGTGGGTTTTAGTAGCACAGATACGCAGTATTTT.

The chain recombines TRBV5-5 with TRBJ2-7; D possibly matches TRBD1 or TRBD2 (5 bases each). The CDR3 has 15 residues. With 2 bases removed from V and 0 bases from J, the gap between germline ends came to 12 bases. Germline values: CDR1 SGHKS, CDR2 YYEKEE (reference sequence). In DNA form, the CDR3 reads TGTGCCAGCAGCTTCCTCGGGACGGGCTCCTACGAGCAGTACTTC. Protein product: CASSFLGTGSYEQYF.

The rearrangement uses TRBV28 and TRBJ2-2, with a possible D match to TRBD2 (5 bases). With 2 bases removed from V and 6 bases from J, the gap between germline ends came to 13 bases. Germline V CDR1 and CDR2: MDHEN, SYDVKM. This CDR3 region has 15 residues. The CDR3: CASSLTRGGPGELFF. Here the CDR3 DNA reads TGTGCCAGCAGTTTAACCCGGGGTGGACCCGGGGAGCTGTTTTTT.

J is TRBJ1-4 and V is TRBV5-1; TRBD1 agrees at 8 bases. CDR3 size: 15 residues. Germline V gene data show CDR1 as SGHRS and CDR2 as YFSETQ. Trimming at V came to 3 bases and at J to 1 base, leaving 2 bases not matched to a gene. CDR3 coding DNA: TGCGCCAGCAGCTCGACAGGGGTAACTAATGAAAAACTGTTTTTT. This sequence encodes CASSSTGVTNEKLFF.

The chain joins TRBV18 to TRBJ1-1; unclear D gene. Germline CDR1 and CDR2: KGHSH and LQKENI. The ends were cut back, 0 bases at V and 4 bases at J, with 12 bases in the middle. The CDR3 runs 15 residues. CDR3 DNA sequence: TGTGCCAGCTCACCACCTCGGGCGGAGGGCACTGAAGCTTTCTTT. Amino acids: CASSPPRAEGTEAFF.

CDR3 residues: CASPPERLSADTQYF. In DNA, the CDR3 is TGTGCCAGCCCCCCAGAGAGGCTTTCCGCAGATACGCAGTATTTT. V is TRBV28 and J is TRBJ2-3; D is unresolved. CDR3 length: 15 residues. V was clipped by 8 bases and J by 4 bases, with 19 bases between them. In germline, CDR1 is MDHEN, CDR2 SYDVKM.